Following are 2 T cell receptor beta chains from one sample sequenced in a study of Ad26.COV2.S vaccination and SARS-CoV-2 variants. Treatment in this sample: approximately 18 received Ad26.COV2.S at low or high dose, single or two shots; 5 received placebo; per-sample allocation not given. Sampling was performed 63 days after the first vaccine or placebo injection. The protocol was immunoSEQ multiplex PCR, while the TCRdb copy is restricted to in-frame clones and leaves out a portion. The table includes 300,000 to 500,000 clones, less than 90% detected once. The sequences come from peripheral blood, collected in a trial of Ad26.COV2.S vaccine versus placebo. Receptors originate from a person aged 18-60 years who received the Ad26.COV2.S COVID-19 vaccine or a placebo.

This chain connects TRBV29-1 to TRBJ2-3; no clear D. With 1 base removed from V and 3 bases from J, the gap between germline ends came to 2 bases. CDR1 is SQVTM and CDR2 is ANQGSEA in the germline V gene. This CDR3 has 11 residues. The CDR3: CSVEGTDTQYF. For the CDR3, the DNA is TGCAGCGTTGAAGGGACAGATACGCAGTATTTT.

The gene calls are TRBV6-4 and TRBJ1-6; 7 bases match TRBD1. The junction had 6 bases not matched to a gene; V was cut back by 4 bases and J by 9 bases. CDR1 is MRHNA, CDR2 SNTAGT, per germline. The CDR3 length is 14 residues. CDR3 nucleotide sequence: TGTGCCAGCAGTGCCTACAGGGGAAGTTCACCCCTCCACTTT. Its protein product is CASSAYRGSSPLHF.